The clone carrying this TCR beta chain was seen only a few times. This CDR3 is built from 14 residues. V lost 5 bases and J lost 5, with 13 bases in between. Germline assignment: CDR1 SGHTA and CDR2 FQGNSA. TCRdb ran MiXCR on the RT-PCR reads and lists one entry per CDR3 protein. The repertoire holds hundreds of thousands of distinct CDR3 sequences, with 13% to 15% as singletons. This chain joins TRBV7-2 and TRBJ2-1, with D perhaps matching TRBD1 (6 bases). This receptor was obtained from a female donor in good health, serving as a healthy control. Specimen: memory CD4+ T cells from blood. The CDR3 nucleotides read TGTGCCAGCAGCCCCCCGGGACACCACAATGAGCAGTTCTTC. Translated, it gives CASSPPGHHNEQFF.